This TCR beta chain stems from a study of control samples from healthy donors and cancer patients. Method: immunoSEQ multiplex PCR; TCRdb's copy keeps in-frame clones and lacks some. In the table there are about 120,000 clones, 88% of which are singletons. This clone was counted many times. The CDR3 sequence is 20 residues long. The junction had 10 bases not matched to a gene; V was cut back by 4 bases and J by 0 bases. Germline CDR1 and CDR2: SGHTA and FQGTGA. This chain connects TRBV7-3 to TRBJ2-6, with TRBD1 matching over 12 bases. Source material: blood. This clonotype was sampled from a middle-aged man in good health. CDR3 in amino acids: CASSSRDRGRILSGANVLTF. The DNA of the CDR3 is TGTGCCAGCAGCTCCCGGGACAGGGGGCGCATCCTCTCTGGGGCCAACGTCCTGACTTTC.